This T cell receptor beta chain was documented in a study of spatial heterogeneity in lung cancer. TCRdb called the 5' RACE reads again in MiXCR, with one record for every CDR3 protein. Counted here are under 15,000 distinct CDR3 sequences, 2.5% to 3.5% occurring once; the ten biggest clones make up roughly 15%. The V and J ends lost 5 bases and 5 bases, in that order; junction bases with no gene match: 9. This CDR3 is built from 15 residues. Whole-study results and caveats: Of tumor T cells, an estimated coverage of approximately 7.2% was reached for alpha chains and more than 11% for beta chains. In tumors, expanded intratumoral alpha and beta TCR counts tracked mutation counts.

Indicated time point: sample taken at primary tumor resection. The donors, fewer than 90 patients with untreated early-stage non-small cell lung cancer, provided the samples. In its sample, this clonotype was seen many times. Antigen: not known. This sequence was found in a male donor with early-stage non-small cell lung cancer. This chain connects TRBV12-3 or TRBV12-4 to TRBJ1-2, with TRBD1 matching 9 bases. This specimen was lung tumor tissue, taken at surgery. The CDR3 reads CASSRQGEVRYGYTF. In DNA, the CDR3 is TGTGCCAGCAGTCGACAGGGGGAGGTCCGGTATGGCTACACCTTC.